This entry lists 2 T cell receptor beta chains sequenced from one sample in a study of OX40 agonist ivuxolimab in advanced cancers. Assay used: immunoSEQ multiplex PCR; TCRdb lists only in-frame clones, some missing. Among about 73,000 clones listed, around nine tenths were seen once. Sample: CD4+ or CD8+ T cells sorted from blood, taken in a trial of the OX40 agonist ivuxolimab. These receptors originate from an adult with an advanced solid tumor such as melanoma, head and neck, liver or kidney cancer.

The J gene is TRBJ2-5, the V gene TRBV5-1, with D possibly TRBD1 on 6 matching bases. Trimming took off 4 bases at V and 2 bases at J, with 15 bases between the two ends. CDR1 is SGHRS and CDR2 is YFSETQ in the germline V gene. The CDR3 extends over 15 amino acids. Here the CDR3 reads CASSPGTRYQETQYF. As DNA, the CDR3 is TGCGCCAGCAGCCCCGGGACACGATATCAAGAGACCCAGTACTTC.

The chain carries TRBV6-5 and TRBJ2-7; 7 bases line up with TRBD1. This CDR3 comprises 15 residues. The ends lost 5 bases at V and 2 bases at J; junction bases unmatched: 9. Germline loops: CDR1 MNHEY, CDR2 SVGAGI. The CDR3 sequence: CASSKPGQRTYEQYF. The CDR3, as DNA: TGTGCCAGCAGTAAACCGGGACAGCGTACCTACGAGCAGTACTTC.